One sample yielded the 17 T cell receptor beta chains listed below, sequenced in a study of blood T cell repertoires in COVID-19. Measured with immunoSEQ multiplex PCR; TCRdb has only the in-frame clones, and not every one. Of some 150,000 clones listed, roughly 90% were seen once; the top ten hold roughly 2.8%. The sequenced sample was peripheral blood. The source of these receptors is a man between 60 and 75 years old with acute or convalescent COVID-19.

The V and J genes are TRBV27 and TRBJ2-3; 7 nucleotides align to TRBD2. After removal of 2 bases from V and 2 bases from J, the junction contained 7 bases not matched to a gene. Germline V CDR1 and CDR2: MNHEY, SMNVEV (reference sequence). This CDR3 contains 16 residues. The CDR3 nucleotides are TGTGCCAGCAGTTTAGGGGGACTAAGAGTCACAGATACGCAGTATTTT. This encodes CASSLGGLRVTDTQYF.

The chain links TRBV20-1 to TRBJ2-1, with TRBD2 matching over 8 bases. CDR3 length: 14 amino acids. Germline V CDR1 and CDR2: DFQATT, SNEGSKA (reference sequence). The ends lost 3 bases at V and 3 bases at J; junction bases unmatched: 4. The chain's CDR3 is CSASPGGLYNEQFF. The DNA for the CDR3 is TGCAGTGCTAGTCCGGGGGGGCTCTACAATGAGCAGTTCTTC.

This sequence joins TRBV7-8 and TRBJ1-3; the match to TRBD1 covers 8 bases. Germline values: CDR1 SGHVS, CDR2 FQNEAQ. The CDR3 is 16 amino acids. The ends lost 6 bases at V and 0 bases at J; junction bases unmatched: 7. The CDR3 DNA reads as TGTGCCAGCAGTCCTCTTGGACAGGGCTCTGGAAACACCATATATTTT. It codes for CASSPLGQGSGNTIYF.

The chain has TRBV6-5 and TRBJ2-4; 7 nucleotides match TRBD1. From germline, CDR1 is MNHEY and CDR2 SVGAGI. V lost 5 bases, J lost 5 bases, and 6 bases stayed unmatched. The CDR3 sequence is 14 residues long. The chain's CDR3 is CASSPLTGENIQYF. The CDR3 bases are TGTGCCAGCAGTCCGCTCACAGGGGAAAACATTCAGTACTTC.

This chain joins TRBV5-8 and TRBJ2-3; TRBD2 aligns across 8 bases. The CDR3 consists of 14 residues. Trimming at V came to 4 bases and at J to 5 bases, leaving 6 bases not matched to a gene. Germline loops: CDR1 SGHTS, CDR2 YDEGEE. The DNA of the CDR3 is TGTGCCAGCAGCCCCGGACTAGCTATAGATACGCAGTATTTT. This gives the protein CASSPGLAIDTQYF.

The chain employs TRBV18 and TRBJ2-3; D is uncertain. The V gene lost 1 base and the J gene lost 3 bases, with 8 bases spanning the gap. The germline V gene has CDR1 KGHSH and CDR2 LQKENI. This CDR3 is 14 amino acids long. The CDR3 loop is CASSPLPSTDTQYF. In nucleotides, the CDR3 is TGTGCCAGCTCACCACTCCCCTCGACAGATACGCAGTATTTT.

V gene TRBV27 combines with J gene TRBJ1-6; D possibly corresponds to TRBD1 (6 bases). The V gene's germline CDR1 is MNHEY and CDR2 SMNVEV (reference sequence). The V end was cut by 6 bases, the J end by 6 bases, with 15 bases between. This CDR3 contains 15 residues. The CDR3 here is CASRVRQAGNSPLHF. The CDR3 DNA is TGTGCCAGCAGGGTTAGACAGGCGGGTAATTCACCCCTCCACTTT.

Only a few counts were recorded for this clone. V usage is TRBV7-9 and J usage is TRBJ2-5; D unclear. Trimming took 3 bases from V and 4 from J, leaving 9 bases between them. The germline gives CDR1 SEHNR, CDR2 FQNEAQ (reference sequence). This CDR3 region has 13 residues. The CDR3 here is CASSFGPGETQYF. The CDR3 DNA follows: TGTGCCAGCAGCTTTGGGCCAGGAGAGACCCAGTACTTC.

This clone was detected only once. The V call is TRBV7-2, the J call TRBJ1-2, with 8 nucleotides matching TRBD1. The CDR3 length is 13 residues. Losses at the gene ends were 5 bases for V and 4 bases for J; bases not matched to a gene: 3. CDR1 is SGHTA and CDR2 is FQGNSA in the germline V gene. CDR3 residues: CASSETGAYGYTF. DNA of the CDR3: TGTGCCAGCAGCGAGACAGGGGCCTATGGCTACACCTTC. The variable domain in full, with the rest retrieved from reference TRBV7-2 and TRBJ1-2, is GAGVSQSPSNKVTEKGKDVELRCDPISGHTALYWYRQSLGQGLEFLIYFQGNSAPDKSGLPSDRFSAERTGGSVSTLTIQRTQQEDSAVYLCASSETGAYGYTFGSGTRLTVV.

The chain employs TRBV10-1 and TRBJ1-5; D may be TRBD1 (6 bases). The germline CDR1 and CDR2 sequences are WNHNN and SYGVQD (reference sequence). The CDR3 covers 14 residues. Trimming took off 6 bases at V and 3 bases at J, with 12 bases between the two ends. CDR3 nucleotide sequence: TGCGCCAGCAGATTAGACAGGCCCAATCAGCCCCAGCATTTT. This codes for CASRLDRPNQPQHF.

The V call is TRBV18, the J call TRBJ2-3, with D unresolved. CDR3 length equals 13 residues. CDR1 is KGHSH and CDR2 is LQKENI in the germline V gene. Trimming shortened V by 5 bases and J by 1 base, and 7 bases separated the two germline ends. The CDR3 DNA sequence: TGTGCCAGCTCAAAGCAGGGCACAGATACGCAGTATTTT. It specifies CASSKQGTDTQYF.

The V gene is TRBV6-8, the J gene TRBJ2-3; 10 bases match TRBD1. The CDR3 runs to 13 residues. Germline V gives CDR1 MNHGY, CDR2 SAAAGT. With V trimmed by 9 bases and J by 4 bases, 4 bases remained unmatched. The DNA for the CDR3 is TGTGCCAGGGGACAGGGGCTCTCAGATACGCAGTATTTT. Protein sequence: CARGQGLSDTQYF.

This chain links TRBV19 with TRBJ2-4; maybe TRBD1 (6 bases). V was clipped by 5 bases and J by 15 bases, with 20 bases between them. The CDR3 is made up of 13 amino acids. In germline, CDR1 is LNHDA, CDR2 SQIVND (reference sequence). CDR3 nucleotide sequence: TGTGCCAGTAGTTTCCCAAACAGGGAGCCCTCGTACTTC. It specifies CASSFPNREPSYF.

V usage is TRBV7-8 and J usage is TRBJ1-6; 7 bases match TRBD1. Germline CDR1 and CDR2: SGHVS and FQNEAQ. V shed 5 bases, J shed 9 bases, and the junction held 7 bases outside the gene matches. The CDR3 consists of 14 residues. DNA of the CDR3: TGTGCCAGCAGCCCGACAGGGATCAGTTCACCCCTCCACTTT. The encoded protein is CASSPTGISSPLHF.

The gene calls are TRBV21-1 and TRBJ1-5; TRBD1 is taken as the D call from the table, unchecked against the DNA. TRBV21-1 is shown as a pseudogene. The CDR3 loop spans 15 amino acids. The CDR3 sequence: CASSGRVDIYQPQHF. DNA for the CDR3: TGTGCCAGCAGCGGCCGAGTGGACATTTATCAGCCCCAGCATTTT.

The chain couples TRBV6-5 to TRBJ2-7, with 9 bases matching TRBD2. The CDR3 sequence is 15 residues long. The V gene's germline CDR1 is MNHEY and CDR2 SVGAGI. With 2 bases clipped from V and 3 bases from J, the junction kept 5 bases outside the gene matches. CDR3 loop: CASSYRRGGNYEQYF. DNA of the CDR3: TGTGCCAGCAGTTACAGGCGGGGGGGGAACTACGAGCAGTACTTC.

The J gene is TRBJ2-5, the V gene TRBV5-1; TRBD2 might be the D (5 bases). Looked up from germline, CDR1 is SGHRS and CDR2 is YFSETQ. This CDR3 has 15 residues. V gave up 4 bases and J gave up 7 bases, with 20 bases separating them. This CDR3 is CASSPASPRGGTQYF. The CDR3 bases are TGCGCCAGCAGCCCCGCCTCTCCCCGAGGAGGGACCCAGTACTTC.